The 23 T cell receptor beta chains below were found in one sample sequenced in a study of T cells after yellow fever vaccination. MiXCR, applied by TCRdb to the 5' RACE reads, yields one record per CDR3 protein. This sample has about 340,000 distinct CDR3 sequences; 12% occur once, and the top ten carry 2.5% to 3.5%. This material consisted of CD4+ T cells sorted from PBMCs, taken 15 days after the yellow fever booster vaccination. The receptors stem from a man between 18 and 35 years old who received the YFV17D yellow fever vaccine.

The CDR3 sequence: CATGGNEQFF. DNA for the CDR3: TGTGCCACCGGAGGGAATGAGCAGTTCTTC. J is TRBJ2-1 and V is TRBV7-2; weak D call: TRBD2 (6 bases). Deletions cut 10 bases from V and 7 bases from J, with 8 bases between. The CDR3 length is 10 residues. Germline assignment: CDR1 SGHTA and CDR2 FQGNSA.

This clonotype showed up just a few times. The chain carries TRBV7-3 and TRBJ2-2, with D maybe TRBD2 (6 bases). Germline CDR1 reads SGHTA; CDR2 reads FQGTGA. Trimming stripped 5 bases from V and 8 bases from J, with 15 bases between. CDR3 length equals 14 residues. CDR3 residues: CASSPPGGSGELFF. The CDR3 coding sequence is TGTGCCAGCAGCCCCCCTGGGGGGTCGGGGGAGCTGTTTTTT.

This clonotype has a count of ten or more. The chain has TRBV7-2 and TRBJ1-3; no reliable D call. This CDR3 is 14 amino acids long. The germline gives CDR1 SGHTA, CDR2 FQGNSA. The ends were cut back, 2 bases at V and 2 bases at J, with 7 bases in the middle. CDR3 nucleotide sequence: TGTGCCAGCAGCTTACTCGGGCCTGGAAACACCATATATTTT. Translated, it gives CASSLLGPGNTIYF.

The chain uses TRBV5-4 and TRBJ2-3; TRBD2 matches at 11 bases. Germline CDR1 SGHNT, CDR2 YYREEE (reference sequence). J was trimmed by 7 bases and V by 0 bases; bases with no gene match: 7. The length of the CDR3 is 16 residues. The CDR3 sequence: CASSLVLAGGAHTQYF. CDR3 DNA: TGTGCCAGCAGCTTGGTCCTAGCGGGGGGAGCCCATACGCAGTATTTT.

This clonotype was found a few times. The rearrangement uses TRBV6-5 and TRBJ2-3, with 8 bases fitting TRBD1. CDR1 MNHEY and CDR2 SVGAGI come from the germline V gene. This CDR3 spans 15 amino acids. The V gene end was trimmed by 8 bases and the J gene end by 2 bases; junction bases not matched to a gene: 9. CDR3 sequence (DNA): TGTGCCAGCCGGGGGCAGGGGGCGAACACAGATACGCAGTATTTT. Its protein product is CASRGQGANTDTQYF.

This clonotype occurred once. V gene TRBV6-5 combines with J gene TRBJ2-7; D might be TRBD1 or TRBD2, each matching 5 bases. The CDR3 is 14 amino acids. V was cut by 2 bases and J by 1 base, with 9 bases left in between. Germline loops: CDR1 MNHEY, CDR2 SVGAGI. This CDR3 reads CASSYRDGSYEQYF. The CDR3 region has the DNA TGTGCCAGCAGTTACCGGGACGGTTCCTACGAGCAGTACTTC.

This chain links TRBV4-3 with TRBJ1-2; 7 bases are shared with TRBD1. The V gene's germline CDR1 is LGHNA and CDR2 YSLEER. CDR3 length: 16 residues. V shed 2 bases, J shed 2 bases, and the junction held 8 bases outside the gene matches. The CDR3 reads CASSQRDRAANYGYTF. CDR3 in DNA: TGCGCCAGCAGCCAACGTGACAGGGCAGCGAACTATGGCTACACCTTC.

The CDR3 DNA reads TGTGCCAGCAGTCGTGACCGGGACAGGGAAGTTAGGAAACTGTTTTTT. Translation: CASSRDRDREVRKLFF. V is TRBV6-6 and J is TRBJ1-4; 9 positions match TRBD1. Trimming took 5 bases from V and 11 from J; bases not matched to a gene: 15. CDR3 length: 16 residues. CDR1 and CDR2 from the germline V gene are MNHNY and SVGAGI (reference sequence).

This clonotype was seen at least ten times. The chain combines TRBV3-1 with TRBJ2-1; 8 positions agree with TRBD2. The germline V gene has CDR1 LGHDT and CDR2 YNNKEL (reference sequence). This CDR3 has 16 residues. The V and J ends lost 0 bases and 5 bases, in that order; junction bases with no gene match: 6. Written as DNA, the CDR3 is TGTGCCAGCAGCCAAGATCCAGCGGGGGCGAACAATGAGCAGTTCTTC. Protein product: CASSQDPAGANNEQFF.

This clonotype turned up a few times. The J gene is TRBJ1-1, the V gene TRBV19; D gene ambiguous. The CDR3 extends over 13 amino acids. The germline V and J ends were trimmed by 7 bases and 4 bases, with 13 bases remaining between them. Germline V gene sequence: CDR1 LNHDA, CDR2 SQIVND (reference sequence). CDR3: CASTTFGGTEAFF. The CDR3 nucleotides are TGTGCCAGTACAACGTTCGGCGGCACTGAAGCTTTCTTT. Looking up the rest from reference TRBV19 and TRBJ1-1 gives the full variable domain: DGGITQSPKYLFRKEGQNVTLSCEQNLNHDAMYWYRQDPGQGLRLIYYSQIVNDFQKGDIAEGYSVSREKKESFPLTVTSAQKNPTAFYLCASTTFGGTEAFFGQGTRLTVV.

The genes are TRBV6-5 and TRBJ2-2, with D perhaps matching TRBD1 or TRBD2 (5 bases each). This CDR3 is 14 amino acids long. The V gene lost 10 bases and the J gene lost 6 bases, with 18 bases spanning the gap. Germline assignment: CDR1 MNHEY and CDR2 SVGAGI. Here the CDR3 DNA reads TGTGCCACCCGGGGACGGCTTCTCTCCGGGGAGCTGTTTTTT. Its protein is CATRGRLLSGELFF.

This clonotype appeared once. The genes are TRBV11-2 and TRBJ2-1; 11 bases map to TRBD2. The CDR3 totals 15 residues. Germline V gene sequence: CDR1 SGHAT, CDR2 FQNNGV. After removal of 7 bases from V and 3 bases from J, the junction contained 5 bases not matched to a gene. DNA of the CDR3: TGTGCCAGCACCGGGACTAGCGGAGACTACAATGAGCAGTTCTTC. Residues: CASTGTSGDYNEQFF.

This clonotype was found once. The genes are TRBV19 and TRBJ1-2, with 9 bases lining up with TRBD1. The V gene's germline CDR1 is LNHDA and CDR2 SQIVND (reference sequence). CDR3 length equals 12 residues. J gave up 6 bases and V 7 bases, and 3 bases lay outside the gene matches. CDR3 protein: CASIRQGDGYTF. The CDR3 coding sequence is TGTGCCAGTATCCGACAGGGGGATGGCTACACCTTC.

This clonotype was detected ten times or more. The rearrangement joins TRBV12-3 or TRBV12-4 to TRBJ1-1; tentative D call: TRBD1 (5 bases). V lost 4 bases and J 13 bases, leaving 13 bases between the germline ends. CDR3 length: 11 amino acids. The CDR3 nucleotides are TGTGCCAGCAGTTGGGGCAGGGAGCATTTCTTT. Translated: CASSWGREHFF.

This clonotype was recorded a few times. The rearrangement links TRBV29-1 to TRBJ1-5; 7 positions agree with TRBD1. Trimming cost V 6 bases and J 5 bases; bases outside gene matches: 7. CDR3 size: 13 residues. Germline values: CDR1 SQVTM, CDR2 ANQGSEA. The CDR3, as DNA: TGCAGCGTGGGGGGGACAGTTGATCAGCCCCAGCATTTT. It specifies CSVGGTVDQPQHF. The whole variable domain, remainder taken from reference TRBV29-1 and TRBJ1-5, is SAVISQKPSRDICQRGTSLTIQCQVDSQVTMMFWYRQQPGQSLTLIATANQGSEATYESGFVIDKFPISRPNLTFSTLTVSNMSPEDSSIYLCSVGGTVDQPQHFGDGTRLSIL.

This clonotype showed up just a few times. CDR3 protein: CASSSRGANEQFF. CDR3 nucleotides: TGTGCCAGCAGCTCGCGGGGAGCCAATGAGCAGTTCTTC. This rearrangement joins TRBV7-2 to TRBJ2-1; D possibly corresponds to TRBD2 (6 bases). Trimming pared 4 bases from V and 6 bases from J, leaving 10 bases between. Germline-derived CDR1 and CDR2 are SGHTA and FQGNSA. The CDR3 spans 13 residues.

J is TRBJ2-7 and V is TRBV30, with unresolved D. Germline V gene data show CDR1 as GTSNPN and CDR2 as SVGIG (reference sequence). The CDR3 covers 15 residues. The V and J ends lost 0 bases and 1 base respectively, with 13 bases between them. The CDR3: CAWSVGWSVSYEQYF. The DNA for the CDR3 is TGTGCCTGGAGTGTAGGTTGGAGTGTTTCCTACGAGCAGTACTTC.

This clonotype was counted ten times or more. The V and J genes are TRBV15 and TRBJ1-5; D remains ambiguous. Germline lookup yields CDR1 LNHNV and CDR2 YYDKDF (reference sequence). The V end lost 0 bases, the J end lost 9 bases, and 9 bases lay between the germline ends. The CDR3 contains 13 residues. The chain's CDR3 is CATSRDRAGPQHF. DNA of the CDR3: TGTGCCACCAGCAGAGATAGGGCCGGGCCCCAGCATTTT.

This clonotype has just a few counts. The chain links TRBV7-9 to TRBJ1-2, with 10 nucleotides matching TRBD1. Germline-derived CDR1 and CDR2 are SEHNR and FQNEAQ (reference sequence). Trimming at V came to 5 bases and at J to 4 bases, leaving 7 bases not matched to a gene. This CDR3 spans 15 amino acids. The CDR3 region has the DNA TGTGCCAGCAGCCCCGGGACAGGGGAGAGCTATGGCTACACCTTC. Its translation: CASSPGTGESYGYTF. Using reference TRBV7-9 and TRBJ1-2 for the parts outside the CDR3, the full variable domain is DTGVSQNPRHKITKRGQNVTFRCDPISEHNRLYWYRQTLGQGPEFLTYFQNEAQLEKSRLLSDRFSAERPKGSFSTLEIQRTEQGDSAMYLCASSPGTGESYGYTFGSGTRLTVV.

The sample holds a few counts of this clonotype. CDR3 DNA: TGTGCCAGCAGCTTACAGGAGAATCAGCCCCAGCATTTT. It specifies CASSLQENQPQHF. This chain links TRBV7-2 with TRBJ1-5; D gene ambiguous. The V gene lost 2 bases and the J gene lost 4 bases, with 6 bases spanning the gap. The CDR3 runs to 13 residues. CDR1 is SGHTA and CDR2 is FQGNSA in the germline V gene.

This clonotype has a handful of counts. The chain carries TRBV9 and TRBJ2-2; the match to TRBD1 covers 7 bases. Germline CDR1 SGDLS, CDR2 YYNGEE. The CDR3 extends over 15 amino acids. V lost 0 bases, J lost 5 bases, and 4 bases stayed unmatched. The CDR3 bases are TGTGCCAGCAGCGTAGAACTGACAGGGACCGGGGAGCTGTTTTTT. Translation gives CASSVELTGTGELFF.

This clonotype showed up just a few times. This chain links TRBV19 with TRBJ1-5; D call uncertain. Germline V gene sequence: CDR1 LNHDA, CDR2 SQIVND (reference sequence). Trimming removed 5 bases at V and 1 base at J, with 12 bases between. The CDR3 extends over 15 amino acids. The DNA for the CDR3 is TGTGCCAGTAGTCGAACATCGGGGAGCAATCAGCCCCAGCATTTT. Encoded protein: CASSRTSGSNQPQHF.

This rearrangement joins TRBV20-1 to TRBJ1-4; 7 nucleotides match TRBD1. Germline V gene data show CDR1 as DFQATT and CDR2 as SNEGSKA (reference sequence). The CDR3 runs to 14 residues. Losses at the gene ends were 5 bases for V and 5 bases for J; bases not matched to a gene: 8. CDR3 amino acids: CSARQGTENEKLFF. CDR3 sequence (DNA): TGCAGTGCTCGCCAAGGGACAGAGAATGAAAAACTGTTTTTT.